A selection of T cell receptor beta chains follows, all from one sample in a study of T cells in Graves' hyperthyroidism and ophthalmopathy. TCRdb itself ran the multiplex PCR reads through MiXCR, one entry per CDR3 protein. In the table there are more than 450,000 distinct CDR3 sequences, around 15% of which are singletons. The sample taken for sequencing was blood. These TCRs come from a woman aged 40-49 years with Graves' hyperthyroidism. The conserved cysteine and the conserved F or W are not part of the CDR3 here. Each record gives: D gene, J gene, V gene, CDR3 protein. A D gene is named only where the DNA matches it firmly.

NA | TRBJ1-5 | TRBV5-6 | ASSRGGAPPQH
TRBD1 | TRBJ1-1 | TRBV6-5 | ASSYSWTGGGNTEAF
NA | TRBJ2-1 | TRBV30 | AWSPSRTTYYNEQF
TRBD2 | TRBJ2-1 | TRBV28 | ASSSGLAGRHNEQF
NA | TRBJ1-4 | TRBV5-6 | ASSAYSGMIEKLF
NA | TRBJ2-7 | TRBV6-5 | ASSYSAGNYEQY
TRBD1 | TRBJ2-3 | TRBV7-9 | ASSWGTGPDTQY
NA | TRBJ2-3 | TRBV3-1 | ASSPRPSMETDTQY
NA | NA | TRBV5-1 | ASSLTGTSSYNEQY
NA | TRBJ2-4 | TRBV30 | AWSSTGLAKNIQY
TRBD1 | TRBJ1-1 | TRBV2 | AGSPTGWNTEAF
TRBD1 | TRBJ1-4 | TRBV27 | ASRPGTGYEKLF
TRBD2 | TRBJ2-1 | TRBV28 | ASSLAGEGDNEQF
TRBD2 | TRBJ2-7 | TRBV5-1 | ASSLGTSGRSYEQY
NA | TRBJ1-5 | TRBV5-1 | ASSLYPSQPQH
TRBD1 | TRBJ1-6 | TRBV28 | ASRGTGEGNSPLH
TRBD1 | TRBJ1-1 | TRBV6-2/TRBV6-3 | ASSYQGGNTEAF
NA | TRBJ1-1 | TRBV5-1 | ASNQMGRRNTEAF
NA | TRBJ2-1 | TRBV11-2 | ASNRGGNEQF
NA | TRBJ2-2 | TRBV28 | ASSFMGFGTGELF
NA | TRBJ1-5 | TRBV28 | ASSLFDLSNQPQH
TRBD2 | TRBJ2-7 | TRBV2 | ASSTLLADSYEQY
NA | TRBJ2-7 | TRBV10-3 | AIQSDGGEQY
NA | TRBJ1-5 | TRBV18 | ASSPPPGSYSNQPQH
TRBD2 | TRBJ2-1 | TRBV4-2 | ASSQDTSGAYNEQF
NA | TRBJ1-4 | TRBV2 | ASSRVNEKLF
TRBD1 | TRBJ2-7 | TRBV10-3 | AITPSRGQGRENEQY
NA | TRBJ2-7 | TRBV7-2 | ASSLASQGPPYEQY
NA | TRBJ2-5 | TRBV4-1 | ASTPRQGGWETQY
TRBD2 | TRBJ2-1 | TRBV11-2 | ASSPGLAVYNEQF
TRBD2 | TRBJ2-1 | TRBV7-3 | ARGGLNYNEQF
NA | TRBJ2-7 | TRBV7-9 | ASSFFVGYEQY
NA | TRBJ1-5 | TRBV20-1 | SAGRTVWRNQPQH
NA | TRBJ2-2 | TRBV29-1 | SAITQRGSGELF
NA | TRBJ1-1 | TRBV19 | ASSIGLMNTEAF
TRBD2 | TRBJ2-5 | TRBV7-9 | ASSSLGGGRETQY
TRBD1 | TRBJ2-1 | TRBV12-3/TRBV12-4 | ASTPGQHNEQF
TRBD1 | TRBJ2-3 | TRBV7-8 | ASSFWAGGEDTQY
NA | TRBJ2-7 | TRBV20-1 | SARGGTESYEQY
NA | TRBJ2-5 | TRBV11-2 | ASSAGTGFRETQY
NA | TRBJ2-7 | TRBV7-9 | ASSWGVHEQY
TRBD1 | TRBJ2-7 | TRBV4-1 | ASSFSSRDRGSYEQY
TRBD2 | TRBJ2-3 | TRBV20-1 | SAVGTSGSTDTQY
TRBD2 | TRBJ2-7 | TRBV5-1 | ASSLGTSGRIAYEQY
NA | TRBJ2-3 | TRBV7-9 | ASNHSPLDTTDTQY
TRBD2 | TRBJ2-2 | TRBV12-3/TRBV12-4 | ASLAGASNTGELF
NA | TRBJ1-4 | TRBV11-2 | ASSPTGVGTKLF
NA | TRBJ2-7 | TRBV20-1 | SARRDTYEQY
NA | TRBJ2-1 | TRBV28 | ASSSRGIRDNEQF
NA | TRBJ1-3 | TRBV3-1 | ASSQDARAGNTIY
NA | TRBJ2-5 | TRBV3-1 | ASSQVQGETQY